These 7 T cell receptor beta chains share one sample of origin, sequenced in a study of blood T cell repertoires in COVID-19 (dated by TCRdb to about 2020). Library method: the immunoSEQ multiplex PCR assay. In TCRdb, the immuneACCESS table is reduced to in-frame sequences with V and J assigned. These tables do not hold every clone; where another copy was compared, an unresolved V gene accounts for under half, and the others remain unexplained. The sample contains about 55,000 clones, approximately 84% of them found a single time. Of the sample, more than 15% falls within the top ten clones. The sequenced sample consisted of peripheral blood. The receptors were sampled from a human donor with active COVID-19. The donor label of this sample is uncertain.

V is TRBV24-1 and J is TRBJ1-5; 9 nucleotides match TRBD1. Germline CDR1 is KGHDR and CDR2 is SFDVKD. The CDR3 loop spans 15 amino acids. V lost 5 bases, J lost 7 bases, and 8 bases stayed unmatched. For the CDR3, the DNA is TGTGCCACCAGTGGAGTGGGGGACAGGGTCCAGCCCCAGCATTTT. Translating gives CATSGVGDRVQPQHF.

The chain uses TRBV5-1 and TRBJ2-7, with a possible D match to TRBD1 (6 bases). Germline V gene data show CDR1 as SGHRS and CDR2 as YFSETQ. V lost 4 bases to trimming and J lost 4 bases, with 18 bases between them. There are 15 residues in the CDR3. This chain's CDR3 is CASSTGGQGLYEQYF. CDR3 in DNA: TGCGCCAGCAGCACCGGAGGCCAGGGGTTGTACGAGCAGTACTTC.

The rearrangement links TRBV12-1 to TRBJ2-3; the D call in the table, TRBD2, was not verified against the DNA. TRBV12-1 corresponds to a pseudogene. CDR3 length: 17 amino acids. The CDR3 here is CASSPTLAGGKTDTQYF. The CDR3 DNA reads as TGTGCCAGCAGCCCGACGCTAGCGGGGGGCAAAACAGATACGCAGTATTTT.

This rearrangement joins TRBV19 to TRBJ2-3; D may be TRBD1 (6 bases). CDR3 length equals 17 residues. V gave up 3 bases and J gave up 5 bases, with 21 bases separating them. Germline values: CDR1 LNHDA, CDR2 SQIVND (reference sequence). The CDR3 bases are TGTGCCAGTAGTATTCACCCCGGACAGCTTCAGGGAGATACGCAGTATTTT. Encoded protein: CASSIHPGQLQGDTQYF.

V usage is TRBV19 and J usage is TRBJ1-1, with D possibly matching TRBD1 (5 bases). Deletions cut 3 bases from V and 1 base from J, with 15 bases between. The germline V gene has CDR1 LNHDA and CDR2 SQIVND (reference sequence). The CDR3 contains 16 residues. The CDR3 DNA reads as TGTGCCAGTAGTATTGGGGGGACGGTTAAGAACACTGAAGCTTTCTTT. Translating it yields CASSIGGTVKNTEAFF.

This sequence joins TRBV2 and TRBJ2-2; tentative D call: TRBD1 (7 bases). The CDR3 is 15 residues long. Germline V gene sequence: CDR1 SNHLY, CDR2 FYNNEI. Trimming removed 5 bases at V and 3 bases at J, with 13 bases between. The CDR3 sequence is CASSRQGGDTGELFF. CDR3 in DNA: TGTGCCAGCAGTCGGCAGGGGGGTGACACCGGGGAGCTGTTTTTT. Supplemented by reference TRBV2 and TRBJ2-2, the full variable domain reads EPEVTQTPSHQVTQMGQEVILRCVPISNHLYFYWYRQILGQKVEFLVSFYNNEISEKSEIFDDQFSVERPDGSNFTLKIRSTKLEDSAMYFCASSRQGGDTGELFFGEGSRLTVL.

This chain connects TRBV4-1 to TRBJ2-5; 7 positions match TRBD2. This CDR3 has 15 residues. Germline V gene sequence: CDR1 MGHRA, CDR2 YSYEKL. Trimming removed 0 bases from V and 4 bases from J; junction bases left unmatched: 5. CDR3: CASSQDRGRGETQYF. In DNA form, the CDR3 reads TGCGCCAGCAGCCAAGATCGGGGGAGGGGAGAGACCCAGTACTTC.